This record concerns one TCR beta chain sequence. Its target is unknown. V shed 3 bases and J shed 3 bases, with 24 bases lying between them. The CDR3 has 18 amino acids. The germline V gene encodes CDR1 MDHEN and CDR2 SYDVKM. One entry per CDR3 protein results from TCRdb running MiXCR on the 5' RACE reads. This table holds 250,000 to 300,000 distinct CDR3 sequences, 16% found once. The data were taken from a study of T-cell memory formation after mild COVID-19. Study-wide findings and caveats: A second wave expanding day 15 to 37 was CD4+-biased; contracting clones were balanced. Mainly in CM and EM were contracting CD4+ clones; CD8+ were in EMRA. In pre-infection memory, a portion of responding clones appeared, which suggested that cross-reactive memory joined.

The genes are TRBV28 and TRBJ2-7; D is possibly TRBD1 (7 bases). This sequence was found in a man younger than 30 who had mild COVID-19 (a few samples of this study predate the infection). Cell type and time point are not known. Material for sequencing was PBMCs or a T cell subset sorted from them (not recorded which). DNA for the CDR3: TGTGCCAGCAGTTTTCGTCTCGGGGGACAGAAAACAGGCTACGAGCAGTACTTC. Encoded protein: CASSFRLGGQKTGYEQYF.